The rows below give T cell receptor beta chains drawn from one sample of a study of blood T cells in healthy people across ages. MiXCR, run by TCRdb on the 5' RACE reads, gives a single entry per CDR3 protein. The sample contains 1.5 million to 2 million distinct CDR3 sequences, approximately 39% of which appear only once. The sample consisted of blood. All receptors come from a human donor in good health. Each CDR3 is given with its conserved first and last residue. Fields, in order: V gene, CDR3 protein.

v_gene: TRBV5-1
CDR3aa: CASSLELGQDGYTF

v_gene: TRBV7-1
CDR3aa: CASTQDLYGYTF

v_gene: TRBV6-1
CDR3aa: CASSRQGRIFSGNTIYF

v_gene: TRBV20-1
CDR3aa: CSATGGQTTQETQYF

v_gene: TRBV18
CDR3aa: CASSLLGDRGTIGYTF

v_gene: TRBV10-3
CDR3aa: CAISKGSSGANVLTF

v_gene: TRBV12-3/TRBV12-4
CDR3aa: CASRITGVYGYTF

v_gene: TRBV20-1
CDR3aa: CSAKISGDPYNYEQYF

v_gene: TRBV5-1
CDR3aa: CASSLDGQMNTEAFF

v_gene: TRBV29-1
CDR3aa: CSVVRESNYGYTF

v_gene: TRBV6-1
CDR3aa: CASSVVRADTGELFF

v_gene: TRBV20-1
CDR3aa: CSARDRTSGGETQYF

v_gene: TRBV7-2
CDR3aa: CASSRGDNEQFF

v_gene: TRBV20-1
CDR3aa: CSATGVAYEQYF

v_gene: TRBV7-9
CDR3aa: CASSWAATNEKRFF

v_gene: TRBV3-1
CDR3aa: CASRTSGLADDEQYF

v_gene: TRBV15
CDR3aa: CATSRDRGGGNRPQHF

v_gene: TRBV29-1
CDR3aa: CSVVCFEQFF

v_gene: TRBV9
CDR3aa: CTSSVGWNNQPQHF

v_gene: TRBV20-1
CDR3aa: CSALLWTGYNEQFF

v_gene: TRBV4-3
CDR3aa: CASSQVHTGARNQPQHF

v_gene: TRBV7-8
CDR3aa: CASSLMVSGLSDTQYF

v_gene: TRBV7-3
CDR3aa: CASSLLAGVYNEQFF

v_gene: TRBV2
CDR3aa: CASSLDDRFYGYTF

v_gene: TRBV6-1
CDR3aa: CASKSFWDRTYGYTF

v_gene: TRBV4-1
CDR3aa: CASSQVGGGGTDTQYF

v_gene: TRBV20-1
CDR3aa: CSARGRGKQGRYEQYF

v_gene: TRBV5-1
CDR3aa: CASSPFSLAGTNTEAFF

v_gene: TRBV14
CDR3aa: CASSQAVVGGSSYNSPLHF

v_gene: TRBV11-1
CDR3aa: CASSLAAEVGEQYF

v_gene: TRBV4-3
CDR3aa: CASSQEGQVGYEQYF

v_gene: TRBV4-1
CDR3aa: CASSQDYSGGSNNEQFF

v_gene: TRBV24-1
CDR3aa: CATSDSADDYGYTF

v_gene: TRBV6-5
CDR3aa: CASSYSGTGRTEAFF

v_gene: TRBV9
CDR3aa: CASSPATGGSYEQYF

v_gene: TRBV11-2
CDR3aa: CASRLVGGREKKQFF

v_gene: TRBV7-6
CDR3aa: CASSFPRISGGEVGQFF

v_gene: TRBV7-8
CDR3aa: CASSYRRAGANVRTF

v_gene: TRBV7-6
CDR3aa: CASSLRSGGLDGYGYTF

v_gene: TRBV6-1
CDR3aa: CASSPAGGEDSGNTIYF

v_gene: TRBV24-1
CDR3aa: CATSRDPNGGELFF

v_gene: TRBV29-1
CDR3aa: CSVDPGQALGEQYF

v_gene: TRBV11-2
CDR3aa: CASSYNLAGLSSYEQYF

v_gene: TRBV29-1
CDR3aa: CSVEADRGRRETQYF

v_gene: TRBV18
CDR3aa: CASSPTGSSYNSPLHF

v_gene: TRBV12-3/TRBV12-4
CDR3aa: CASSLPIGEQYF

v_gene: TRBV5-1
CDR3aa: CASSLEQFSEEQFF

v_gene: TRBV5-1
CDR3aa: CASSFEQSGAGANVLTF

v_gene: TRBV5-1
CDR3aa: CASAAGALGNEQFF